This T cell receptor (beta chain) originates from a study of radiotherapy plus CTLA-4 blockade in lung cancer. Study-wide background: Objective responses arose in about 17% of patients, and 31% experienced disease control. Whole-study results and caveats: After treatment with radiotherapy plus ipilimumab, TCR clones that came from the tumor expanded in blood. Response, reportedly, was best predicted by interferon-beta along with early blood T cell clone dynamics.

A note on this clone: Antigen specificity is unknown.

Using immunoSEQ multiplex PCR, the repertoire was profiled, and TCRdb retains in-frame clones only, with some absent. The sample lists over 70,000 clones; approximately 83% were seen once. Ipilimumab-mediated CTLA-4 blockade plus focal radiation was given to patients having chemo-refractory metastatic non-small-cell lung cancer. The sequence was obtained from a human donor with non-small cell lung cancer who had a partial response to radiotherapy plus ipilimumab. The sequencing here drew on peripheral blood, taken from a patient treated with radiotherapy plus ipilimumab.

CDR3 protein: CASSSQGAHTGELFF. CDR3 nucleotide sequence: TGTGCCAGCAGCAGCCAGGGGGCACACACCGGGGAGCTGTTTTTT. V gene TRBV9 combines with J gene TRBJ2-2, with 8 bases that match TRBD1. CDR3 size: 15 residues. Unmatched junction bases numbered 5, after V lost 4 bases and J lost 3 bases. The germline CDR1 and CDR2 sequences are SGDLS and YYNGEE.